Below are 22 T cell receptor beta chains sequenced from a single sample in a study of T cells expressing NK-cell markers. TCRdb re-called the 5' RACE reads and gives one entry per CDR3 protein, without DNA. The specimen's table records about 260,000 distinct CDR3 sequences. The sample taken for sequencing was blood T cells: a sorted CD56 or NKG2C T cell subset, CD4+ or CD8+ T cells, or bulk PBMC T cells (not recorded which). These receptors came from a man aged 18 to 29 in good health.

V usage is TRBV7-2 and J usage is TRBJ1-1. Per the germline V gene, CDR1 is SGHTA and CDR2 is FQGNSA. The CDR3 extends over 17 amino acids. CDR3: CASISLAEQKANTEAFF.

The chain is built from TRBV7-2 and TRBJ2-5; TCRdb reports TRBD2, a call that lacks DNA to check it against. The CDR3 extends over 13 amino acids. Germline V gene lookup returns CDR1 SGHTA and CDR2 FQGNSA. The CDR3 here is CASSREGGETQYF.

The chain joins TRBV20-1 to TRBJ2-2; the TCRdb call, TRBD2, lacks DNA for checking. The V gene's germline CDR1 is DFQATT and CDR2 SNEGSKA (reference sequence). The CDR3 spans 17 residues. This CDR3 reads CSARPRPGPINTGELFF.

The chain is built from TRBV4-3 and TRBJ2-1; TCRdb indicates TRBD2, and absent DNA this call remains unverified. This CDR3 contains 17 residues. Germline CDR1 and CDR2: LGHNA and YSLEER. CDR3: CASSQEASGRALDEQFF.

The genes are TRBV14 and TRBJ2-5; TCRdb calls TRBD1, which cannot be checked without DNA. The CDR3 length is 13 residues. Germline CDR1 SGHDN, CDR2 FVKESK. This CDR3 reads CASSQSTGRTQYF.

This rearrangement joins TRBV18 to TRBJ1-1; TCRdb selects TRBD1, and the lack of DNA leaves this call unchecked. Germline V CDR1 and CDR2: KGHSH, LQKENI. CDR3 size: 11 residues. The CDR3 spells CASSAGIEAFF.

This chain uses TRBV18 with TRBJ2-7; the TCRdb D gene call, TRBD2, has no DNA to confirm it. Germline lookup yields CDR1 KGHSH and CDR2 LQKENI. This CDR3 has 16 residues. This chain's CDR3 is CASSAPGRASSYEQYF.

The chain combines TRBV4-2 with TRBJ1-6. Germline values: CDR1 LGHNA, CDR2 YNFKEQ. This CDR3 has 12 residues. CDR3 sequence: CASSQDISPLHF.

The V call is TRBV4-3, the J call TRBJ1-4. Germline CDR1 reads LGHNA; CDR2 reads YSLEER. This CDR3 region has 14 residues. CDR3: CASSQGLKDEKLFF.

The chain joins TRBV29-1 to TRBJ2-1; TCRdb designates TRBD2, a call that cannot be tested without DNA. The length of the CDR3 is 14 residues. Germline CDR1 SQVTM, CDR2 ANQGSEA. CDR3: CSVEDLSSSGEQFF.

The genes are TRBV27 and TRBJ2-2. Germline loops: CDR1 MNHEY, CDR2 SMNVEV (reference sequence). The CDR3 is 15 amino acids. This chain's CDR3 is CASSLPSGNTGELFF.

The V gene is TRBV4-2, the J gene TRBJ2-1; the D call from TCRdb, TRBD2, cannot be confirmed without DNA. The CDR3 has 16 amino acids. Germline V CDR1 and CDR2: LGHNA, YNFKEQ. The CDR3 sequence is CASSQDWLLAGDEQFF.

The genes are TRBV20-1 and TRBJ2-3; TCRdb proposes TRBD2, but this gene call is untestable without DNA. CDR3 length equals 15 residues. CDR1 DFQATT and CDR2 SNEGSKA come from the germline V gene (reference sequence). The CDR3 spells CSANRGQGRPDTQYF.

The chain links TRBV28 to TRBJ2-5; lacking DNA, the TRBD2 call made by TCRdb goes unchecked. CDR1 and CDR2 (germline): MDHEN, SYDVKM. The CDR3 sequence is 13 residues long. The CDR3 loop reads CASESGRGKTQYF. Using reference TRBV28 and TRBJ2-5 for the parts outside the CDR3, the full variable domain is DVKVTQSSRYLVKRTGEKVFLECVQDMDHENMFWYRQDPGLGLRLIYFSYDVKMKEKGDIPEGYSVSREKKERFSLILESASTNQTSMYLCASESGRGKTQYFGPGTRLLVL.

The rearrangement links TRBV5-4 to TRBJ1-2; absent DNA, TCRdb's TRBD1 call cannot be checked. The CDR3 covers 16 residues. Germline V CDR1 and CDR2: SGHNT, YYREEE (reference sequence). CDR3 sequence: CASSFVGTREAYGYTF.

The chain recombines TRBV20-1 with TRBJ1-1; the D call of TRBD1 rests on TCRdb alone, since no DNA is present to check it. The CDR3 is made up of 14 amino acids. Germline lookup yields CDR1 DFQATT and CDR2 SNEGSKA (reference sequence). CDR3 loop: CSARENGQAAGAFF.

CDR3 sequence: CASSLTGPPRPSTDTQYF. The V gene is TRBV27, the J gene TRBJ2-3; TCRdb designates TRBD1, a call that cannot be tested without DNA. CDR1 MNHEY and CDR2 SMNVEV come from the germline V gene (reference sequence). The CDR3 runs 18 residues.

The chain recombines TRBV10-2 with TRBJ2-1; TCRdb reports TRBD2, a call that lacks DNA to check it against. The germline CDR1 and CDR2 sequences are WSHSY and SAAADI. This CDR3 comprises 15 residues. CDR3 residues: CASSAGLAGVGEQFF.

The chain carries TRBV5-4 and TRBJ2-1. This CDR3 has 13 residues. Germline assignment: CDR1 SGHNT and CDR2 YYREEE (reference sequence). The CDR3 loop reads CASSLPVTNEQFF.

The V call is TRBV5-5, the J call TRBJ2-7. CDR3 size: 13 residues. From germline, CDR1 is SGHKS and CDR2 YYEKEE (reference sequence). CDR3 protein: CASSLAPTSEQYF.

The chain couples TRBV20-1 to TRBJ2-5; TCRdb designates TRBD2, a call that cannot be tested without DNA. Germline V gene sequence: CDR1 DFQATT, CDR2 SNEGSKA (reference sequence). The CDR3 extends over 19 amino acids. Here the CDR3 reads CSARDYDTGGGRSGETQYF.

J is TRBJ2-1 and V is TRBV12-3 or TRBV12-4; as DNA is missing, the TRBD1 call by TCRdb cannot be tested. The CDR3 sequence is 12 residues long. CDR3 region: CASSVLPGEQFF.